This T cell receptor beta chain was sequenced for a study of PD-L1 blockade in urothelial cancer. General study findings and limits: Each tumor sample, one FFPE specimen per patient, was not taken right before treatment. Blood clones associated with the tumor expanded more at 3 weeks in durable-benefit patients.

As for this clone: Its target is not known.

TCRdb's table, derived via immunoSEQ multiplex PCR, lists solely in-frame clones and lacks some. The repertoire has about 35,000 clones, roughly a third of them found once; the top ten carry just under 9%. The receptor was derived from a man between 60 and 70 years old with urothelial cancer. The sample in question was tumor tissue, obtained before atezolizumab (anti-PD-L1) treatment.

The DNA of the CDR3 is TGTGCCAGCAGCTTGGGGACTAGCGGGAGGAACACCGGGGAGCTGTTTTTT. It is translated as CASSLGTSGRNTGELFF. The chain employs TRBV7-6 and TRBJ2-2; 14 nucleotides align to TRBD2. V shed 3 bases, J shed 1 base, and the junction held 1 base outside the gene matches. Germline loops: CDR1 SGHVS, CDR2 FNYEAQ. This CDR3 comprises 17 residues.